The 8 T cell receptor beta chains reported below all come from one sample, sequenced in a study of radiotherapy plus CTLA-4 blockade in lung cancer. TCRdb's table, derived via immunoSEQ multiplex PCR, lists solely in-frame clones and lacks some. The table lists about 95,000 clones, roughly 80% of them singletons. Sequences were derived from peripheral blood, sampled from a patient treated with radiotherapy plus ipilimumab. The origin of the receptors is a human donor with non-small cell lung cancer who had a partial response to radiotherapy plus ipilimumab.

This chain links TRBV28 with TRBJ1-6, with 8 bases matching TRBD1. V gave up 6 bases and J gave up 9 bases; unmatched junction bases: 10. The CDR3 loop spans 15 amino acids. Looked up from germline, CDR1 is MDHEN and CDR2 is SYDVKM. The CDR3: CASSGQGGIGSPLHF. CDR3 in DNA: TGTGCCAGCAGCGGACAGGGAGGGATTGGTTCACCCCTCCACTTT.

The chain combines TRBV7-8 with TRBJ1-5, with a tentative D call TRBD1 (5 bases). The V end was cut by 5 bases, the J end by 4 bases, with 15 bases between. This CDR3 spans 15 amino acids. Germline V gene data show CDR1 as SGHVS and CDR2 as FQNEAQ. CDR3 amino acids: CASSPPGPGNQPQHF. The CDR3 nucleotides are TGTGCCAGCAGCCCACCGGGCCCAGGGAATCAGCCCCAGCATTTT. Full variable domain (outside the CDR3, taken from reference TRBV7-8 and TRBJ1-5): GAGVSQSPRYKVAKRGQDVALRCDPISGHVSLFWYQQALGQGPEFLTYFQNEAQLDKSGLPSDRFFAERPEGSVSTLKIQRTQQEDSAVYLCASSPPGPGNQPQHFGDGTRLSIL.

The genes are TRBV2 and TRBJ2-6; perhaps TRBD1 as D (6 bases). In germline, CDR1 is SNHLY, CDR2 FYNNEI. Deletions cut 4 bases from V and 4 bases from J, with 8 bases between. The CDR3 is made up of 14 amino acids. The CDR3 coding sequence is TGTGCCAGCAGTGCAGGGACAGGGGCCAACGTCCTGACTTTC. Its protein is CASSAGTGANVLTF.

The chain links TRBV7-9 to TRBJ2-7; TRBD2 matches at 12 bases. Per germline, CDR1 SEHNR and CDR2 FQNEAQ (reference sequence). After removal of 5 bases from V and 2 bases from J, the junction contained 7 bases not matched to a gene. This CDR3 is built from 16 residues. The CDR3 here is CASSRELAGGAYEQYF. The DNA for the CDR3 is TGTGCCAGCAGCCGAGAACTAGCGGGAGGTGCCTACGAGCAGTACTTC.

This rearrangement joins TRBV18 to TRBJ2-5, with TRBD1 matching over 11 bases. This CDR3 contains 16 residues. Germline CDR1 reads KGHSH; CDR2 reads LQKENI. Trimming took 2 bases from V and 6 from J; bases not matched to a gene: 8. CDR3 sequence: CASSPSRDRGSQTQYF. DNA of the CDR3: TGTGCCAGCTCACCAAGCCGGGACAGGGGGAGCCAGACCCAGTACTTC.

This rearrangement joins TRBV7-2 to TRBJ2-7; 10 bases are a match to TRBD2. There are 17 residues in the CDR3. Germline CDR1 and CDR2: SGHTA and FQGNSA. J gave up 4 bases and V 0 bases, and 9 bases lay outside the gene matches. CDR3 DNA sequence: TGTGCCAGCAGCTTAGCGGGGCTAGCGGGAGAGCCTTACGAGCAGTACTTC. Its protein is CASSLAGLAGEPYEQYF.

The CDR3 region is CASRPRGRVPDTQYF. CDR3 coding DNA: TGTGCCAGCAGACCTAGGGGGCGCGTCCCAGATACGCAGTATTTT. This chain connects TRBV2 to TRBJ2-3; TRBD1 matches 7 bases. J lost 4 bases, V lost 6 bases, and 10 bases had no gene match. Germline V lookup: CDR1 SNHLY, CDR2 FYNNEI. This CDR3 contains 15 residues.

This clone was seen only once. The rearrangement uses TRBV19 and TRBJ1-4; TRBD1 matches 8 bases. CDR3 length: 16 residues. After removal of 4 bases from V and 5 bases from J, the junction contained 9 bases not matched to a gene. Germline V gene data show CDR1 as LNHDA and CDR2 as SQIVND (reference sequence). The CDR3 DNA reads as TGTGCCAGTAGTAACCCCGGGACAGGAGAAAATGAAAAACTGTTTTTT. Amino acid sequence: CASSNPGTGENEKLFF.